This note documents a single T cell receptor (beta chain) sequence. Using immunoSEQ multiplex PCR, the repertoire was profiled, and TCRdb retains in-frame clones only, with some absent. The sample shows around 340,000 clones, 93% of them seen only once. From germline, CDR1 is SGHKS and CDR2 YYEKEE (reference sequence). This CDR3 is built from 14 residues. V dropped 4 bases and J dropped 2; count of bases not matched to a gene: 5. This specimen comes from a study of brain T cells in children with intractable seizures. Documented time point: blood from clinic visit 5 months post-surgery; TSC patient then seizure free. At least one anti-epileptic drug was given before surgery.

The receptor's source is a boy less than two years old with tuberous sclerosis and intractable seizures. The rearrangement uses TRBV5-5 and TRBJ2-7, with 8 bases lining up with TRBD1. The sample here was peripheral blood, taken 4 to 5 months after surgery. The CDR3 DNA follows: TGTGCCAGCAGCCAAGGACAGGGAGCCTACGAGCAGTACTTC. This translates into CASSQGQGAYEQYF.